The clone carrying this TCR beta chain was observed many times. Its specificity is unknown. Since a much larger clone is just one base distant, this may be a read error. This sample was taken from a study of identical twins. Regarding the study as a whole: Recombination models fit unrelated individuals' TCR alpha sharing but underestimated twins'. Conclusions came from cross-sectional statistical analysis, not from following the same donors. Where out-of-frame alpha sequences were twin-shared, they showed excess low generation probability.

TCRdb used MiXCR to reprocess the 5' RACE reads, holding one entry per CDR3 protein. The sample holds around 680,000 distinct CDR3 sequences, over 8.5% seen once. CDR1 is SGDLS, CDR2 YYNGEE, per germline. CDR3 length: 12 residues. V was pared by 0 bases and J by 3 bases, with 4 bases between. These same records also appear under a second study, on yellow fever vaccine responses in identical twins. From that paper: Reportedly, the T cell response mounted by twins to vaccine seemed partly convergent, partly personalized.

Sequencing was performed on PBMCs. The sequence was collected from a woman under 30 in good health. J is TRBJ2-7 and V is TRBV9; D not certain. The CDR3 DNA reads TGTGCCAGCAGCGTAGGTGACTACGAGCAGTACTTC. Residues: CASSVGDYEQYF.